These T cell receptor beta chains were read from a single sample in a study of cytomegalovirus exposure and HLA in healthy donors. Clones were sequenced by immunoSEQ multiplex PCR, and TCRdb holds only the in-frame ones, with some missing. In the table there are about 100,000 clones, 65% to 80% of which are singletons. The source material was PBMCs. The receptors were sampled from a woman aged 35 to 49 in good health and CMV-seronegative. Both conserved end residues are part of each CDR3. Fields, in order: D gene, clone size, V gene, J gene, CDR3 protein, CDR3 DNA. A D gene is named only where the DNA matches it firmly. Rows may omit the clone size; those that give it use once, few, many or a size class.

>TRBD1|.|TRBV6-6|TRBJ1-3
CASSYEQGARRNTIYF
TGTGCCAGCAGTTACGAACAGGGGGCGCGAAGAAACACCATATATTTT
>.|.|TRBV30|TRBJ1-1
CAGRGLNTEAFF
TGTGCCGGGCGCGGGTTGAACACTGAAGCTTTCTTT
>.|.|TRBV25-1|TRBJ1-6
CASRGGGLSYNSPLHF
TGTGCCAGCAGGGGGGGTGGACTCTCCTATAATTCACCCCTCCACTTT
>TRBD2|.|TRBV2|TRBJ2-1
CASSITGLAGVRNEQFF
TGTGCCAGCAGTATTACTGGCCTAGCGGGGGTTCGAAATGAGCAGTTCTTC
>.|.|TRBV11-2|TRBJ1-4
CASSLNLQLNEKLFF
TGTGCCAGCAGCTTAAATCTACAGCTTAATGAAAAACTGTTTTTT
>TRBD1|.|TRBV29-1|TRBJ1-4
CSGSVSGQANEKLFF
TGCAGCGGATCCGTATCGGGACAGGCTAATGAAAAACTGTTTTTT
>TRBD2|.|TRBV4-1|TRBJ2-1
CASSRLAGNNEQFF
TGCGCCAGCAGCAGACTAGCGGGGAACAATGAGCAGTTCTTC
>.|.|TRBV10-3|TRBJ1-5
CAISEGGVSQPQHF
TGTGCCATCAGTGAAGGAGGGGTTAGTCAGCCCCAGCATTTT
>TRBD1|.|TRBV5-1|TRBJ2-5
CASSLPTGGETQYF
TGCGCCAGCAGCCTGCCTACAGGGGGGGAGACCCAGTACTTC
>.|.|TRBV6-5|TRBJ1-1
CASSYGGRGTEAFF
TGTGCCAGCAGTTACGGGGGGAGAGGCACTGAAGCTTTCTTT
>.|once|TRBV5-5|TRBJ1-1
CASSLSIKISTEAFF
TGTGCCAGCAGCTTGTCGATCAAAATCAGTACTGAAGCTTTCTTT
>.|.|TRBV9|TRBJ1-1
CASSEGALTEAFF
TGTGCCAGCAGCGAAGGGGCGCTGACTGAAGCTTTCTTT
>.|.|TRBV5-6|TRBJ1-2
CASSLDWAPGGYTF
TGTGCCAGCAGCTTGGATTGGGCGCCGGGGGGCTACACCTTC
>.|.|TRBV30|TRBJ2-7
CAWSVQAGSYEQYF
TGTGCCTGGAGTGTACAGGCAGGCTCCTACGAGCAGTACTTC
>TRBD1|.|TRBV27|TRBJ1-1
CASSPPTDRGEAFF
TGTGCCAGCAGCCCCCCGACGGACAGGGGGGAAGCTTTCTTT
>TRBD1|.|TRBV27|TRBJ2-7
CASMIGGQGSWEQYF
TGTGCCAGCATGATTGGGGGACAGGGCTCATGGGAGCAGTACTTC
>.|once|TRBV18|TRBJ2-1
CASSAGLHPSNEQFF
TGTGCCAGCTCAGCCGGACTTCACCCTTCCAATGAGCAGTTCTTC
>.|.|TRBV28|TRBJ1-1
CASKTGPAGYTEAFF
TGTGCCAGCAAAACTGGCCCGGCGGGGTACACTGAAGCTTTCTTT
>TRBD1|.|TRBV27|TRBJ2-2
CASSWGDRGYTGELFF
TGTGCCAGCAGCTGGGGGGACAGGGGATACACCGGGGAGCTGTTTTTT
>TRBD2|few|TRBV4-1|TRBJ2-1
CASSQGLAGGYEQFF
TGCGCCAGCAGCCAAGGGCTAGCGGGGGGTTATGAGCAGTTCTTC
>TRBD2|.|TRBV29-1|TRBJ2-3
CSVATSGYTDTQYF
TGCAGCGTTGCGACTAGCGGGTACACAGATACGCAGTATTTT
>.|.|TRBV29-1|TRBJ2-1
CSGRDSEQFF
TGCAGCGGCCGAGACAGTGAGCAGTTCTTC
>TRBD1|.|TRBV7-9|TRBJ2-1
CASSPRDRFYNEQFF
TGTGCCAGCAGCCCACGGGACAGGTTCTACAATGAGCAGTTCTTC
>TRBD1|once|TRBV10-3|TRBJ2-1
CAISENQGVALGNEQFF
TGTGCCATCAGTGAGAACCAGGGGGTCGCTTTGGGCAATGAGCAGTTCTTC
>TRBD1|.|TRBV28|TRBJ2-7
CASTHRQGGMDEQYF
TGTGCCAGCACGCATCGACAGGGTGGGATGGACGAGCAGTACTTC
>TRBD2|.|TRBV4-3|TRBJ2-3
CASSVTRGGSDTQYF
TGCGCCAGCAGCGTAACCCGGGGGGGATCAGATACGCAGTATTTT
>.|.|TRBV19|TRBJ1-5
CASSIIGGQPQHF
TGTGCCAGTAGTATAATCGGGGGACAGCCCCAGCATTTT
>.|.|TRBV2|TRBJ2-3
CASKEPYTDTQYF
TGTGCCAGCAAAGAGCCTTACACAGATACGCAGTATTTT
>TRBD2|once|TRBV9|TRBJ2-3
CASSPRGLAGADTQYF
TGTGCCAGCAGCCCCAGAGGGCTAGCGGGGGCAGATACGCAGTATTTT
>.|.|TRBV7-2|TRBJ2-3
CASSLSGSAADTQYF
TGTGCCAGCAGCTTATCCGGGAGTGCCGCAGATACGCAGTATTTT
>.|.|TRBV29-1|TRBJ2-7
CSVERPYEQYF
TGCAGCGTTGAGAGGCCCTACGAGCAGTACTTC
>.|few|TRBV5-1|TRBJ2-5
CASSLAGIETQYF
TGCGCCAGCAGCTTGGCGGGGATAGAGACCCAGTACTTC
>TRBD1|.|TRBV7-2|TRBJ1-3
CASSPRRTGAGNTIYF
TGTGCCAGCAGCCCCCGTCGTACAGGGGCCGGAAACACCATATATTTT
>TRBD1|.|TRBV18|TRBJ1-2
CASSQAGTGGHHYTF
TGTGCCAGCTCACAAGCCGGGACAGGGGGCCATCACTACACCTTC
>.|.|TRBV4-3|TRBJ2-6
CASSQVIGVGAPSGANVLTF
TGCGCCAGCAGCCAAGTAATAGGAGTGGGGGCACCCTCTGGGGCCAACGTCCTGACTTTC
>TRBD2|.|TRBV10-3|TRBJ2-7
CAISESVSGRSEQYF
TGTGCCATCAGTGAGTCGGTTAGCGGGAGAAGTGAGCAGTACTTC
>.|few|TRBV6-6|TRBJ2-7
CASNRENYEQYF
TGTGCCAGCAACAGGGAAAACTACGAGCAGTACTTC
>.|few|TRBV27|TRBJ1-5
CASSLSRAVGEHF
TGTGCCAGCAGTTTATCGAGGGCGGTTGGCGAGCATTTT
>TRBD2|.|TRBV5-1|TRBJ2-3
CASSEEGLAVTDTQYF
TGCGCCAGCAGCGAGGAGGGACTAGCGGTGACAGATACGCAGTATTTT
>.|.|TRBV2|TRBJ1-5
CASNEANQPQHF
TGTGCCAGCAATGAGGCCAATCAGCCCCAGCATTTT
>TRBD2|.|TRBV7-2|TRBJ2-3
CASSPYGGRAADTQYF
TGTGCCAGCAGCCCATACGGCGGGAGGGCCGCGGATACGCAGTATTTT
>TRBD1|.|TRBV27|TRBJ1-1
CASRTGGANTEAFF
TGTGCCAGCCGAACAGGGGGCGCGAACACTGAAGCTTTCTTT
>.|.|TRBV5-4|TRBJ2-4
CASSSTGEVAKNIQYF
TGTGCCAGCAGCTCCACCGGCGAGGTTGCCAAAAACATTCAGTACTTC
>TRBD1|.|TRBV28|TRBJ1-1
CASSSSKGQGLPRRAFF
TGTGCCAGCAGTTCCTCGAAGGGACAGGGTCTTCCTCGGCGGGCTTTCTTT
>TRBD2|.|TRBV7-2|TRBJ2-5
CASSFTSGGAGETQYF
TGTGCCAGCAGCTTTACTAGCGGGGGGGCGGGAGAGACCCAGTACTTC
>.|.|TRBV5-6|TRBJ2-6
CASSAKGRSSGANVLTF
TGTGCCAGCAGCGCTAAGGGGAGGTCCTCTGGGGCCAACGTCCTGACTTTC
>TRBD1|.|TRBV20-1|TRBJ1-1
CSASDRVKAFF
TGCAGTGCCTCTGACAGGGTAAAGGCTTTCTTT
>.|once|TRBV28|TRBJ1-2
CASRPDTNYGYTF
TGTGCCAGCAGACCGGACACCAACTATGGCTACACCTTC
>.|.|TRBV5-4|TRBJ2-2
CASSRRDTGELFF
TGTGCCAGCAGCCGGAGGGACACCGGGGAGCTGTTTTTT
>.|.|TRBV30|TRBJ1-1
CAWSRVNTEAFF
TGTGCCTGGAGTAGAGTGAACACTGAAGCTTTCTTT
>.|few|TRBV28|TRBJ2-7
CASSVRQDEQYF
TGTGCCAGCAGTGTTAGACAGGACGAGCAGTACTTC
>.|.|TRBV20-1|TRBJ2-7
CSAKQIYEQYF
TGCAGTGCCAAACAGATCTACGAGCAGTACTTC
>TRBD2|.|TRBV7-9|TRBJ2-3
CASSGGLAGDDTQYF
TGTGCCAGCAGCGGGGGACTAGCGGGAGATGATACGCAGTATTTT